A single sample gave rise to the 24 T cell receptor beta chains below, sequenced in a study of cytomegalovirus exposure and HLA in healthy donors (dated by TCRdb to between 2016 and 2019). Library generation was performed with the immunoSEQ multiplex PCR assay. For the multiplex PCR, a mixture combining 60 forward primers for TCR Vbeta segments and 13 reverse primers for TCR Jbeta segments was used. The source is immuneACCESS, and TCRdb retained only in-frame sequences with V and J called. Part of the clones is not carried over; for the studies checked, unresolved V genes explain less than half of this, and the remainder is unexplained. The sample profile shows around 69,000 clones; around three quarters of them were found once. The ten largest account for roughly 10% of the sample. Sequencing was carried out using PBMCs. The receptors here all came from a woman aged 45-65 years in good health and CMV-seropositive.

This chain joins TRBV5-4 and TRBJ1-2, with D tentatively TRBD1 (6 bases). Trimming removed 4 bases from V and 4 bases from J, with 14 bases in between. The length of the CDR3 is 14 residues. Germline CDR1 is SGHNT and CDR2 is YYREEE (reference sequence). The CDR3 DNA reads TGTGCCAGCAGCCATCAGGGGTTCGTCTATGGCTACACCTTC. The encoded protein is CASSHQGFVYGYTF.

This clone was detected a few times. At the DNA level, this CDR3 is encoded by other sequences in the same sample as well. The gene calls are TRBV28 and TRBJ2-5, with D uncertain. CDR1 is MDHEN, CDR2 SYDVKM, per germline. The CDR3 has 12 residues. With 5 bases removed from V and 4 bases from J, the gap between germline ends came to 8 bases. The chain's CDR3 is CASSPLSETQYF. The CDR3 nucleotides read TGTGCCAGCAGTCCTTTATCAGAGACCCAGTACTTC.

The V and J genes are TRBV5-4 and TRBJ2-7; 7 nucleotides match TRBD1. CDR3 length: 15 residues. Germline CDR1 and CDR2: SGHNT and YYREEE (reference sequence). The ends lost 4 bases at V and 3 bases at J; junction bases unmatched: 10. The chain's CDR3 is CASSEGQSFDYEQYF. CDR3 sequence (DNA): TGTGCCAGCAGCGAGGGACAGTCCTTCGACTACGAGCAGTACTTC.

This clone was counted between two and nine times. The chain links TRBV19 to TRBJ2-2, with a tentative D call TRBD2 (6 bases). The CDR3 totals 16 residues. Germline V gives CDR1 LNHDA, CDR2 SQIVND (reference sequence). V lost 4 bases and J lost 1, with 13 bases in between. CDR3 sequence (DNA): TGTGCCAGTAGTAAACTTTCGGGGGAGAACACCGGGGAGCTGTTTTTT. Its translation: CASSKLSGENTGELFF.

The rearrangement links TRBV5-6 to TRBJ2-6, with 7 bases fitting TRBD1. This CDR3 has 17 amino acids. V lost 4 bases and J lost 0; bases outside the gene matches: 7. Germline CDR1 reads SGHDT; CDR2 reads YYEEEE. CDR3 sequence (DNA): TGTGCCAGCAGCATAGACAGGGAACGCTCTGGGGCCAACGTCCTGACTTTC. Its protein product is CASSIDRERSGANVLTF. The full variable domain, in which reference TRBV5-6 and TRBJ2-6 provide the parts outside the CDR3, is DAGVTQSPTHLIKTRGQQVTLRCSPKSGHDTVSWYQQALGQGPQFIFQYYEEEERQRGNFPDRFSGHQFPNYSSELNVNALLLGDSALYLCASSIDRERSGANVLTFGAGSRLTVL.

The rearrangement joins TRBV28 to TRBJ2-2, with no clear D. Germline V lookup: CDR1 MDHEN, CDR2 SYDVKM. The V gene lost 5 bases and the J gene lost 4 bases, with 8 bases spanning the gap. This CDR3 comprises 13 residues. The CDR3 protein is CASSPAATGELFF. The CDR3 DNA follows: TGTGCCAGCAGTCCCGCGGCCACCGGGGAGCTGTTTTTT.

This clone has a handful of counts. DNA for the CDR3: TGTGCCAGCAGTTCAGGTGGAAACACCATATATTTT. It codes for CASSSGGNTIYF. The chain carries TRBV28 and TRBJ1-3; D gene unclear. CDR3 length equals 12 residues. Germline CDR1 reads MDHEN; CDR2 reads SYDVKM. V was pared by 4 bases and J by 3 bases, with 4 bases between.

The genes are TRBV10-1 and TRBJ1-4; D may be TRBD1 (5 bases). Trimming left V 0 bases short and J 8 bases short, with 13 bases between. The CDR3 contains 15 residues. The germline CDR1 and CDR2 sequences are WNHNN and SYGVQD (reference sequence). The CDR3 loop reads CASSESSDGGEKLFF. CDR3 sequence (DNA): TGCGCCAGCAGTGAGTCGTCGGATGGGGGGGAAAAACTGTTTTTT.

This sequence joins TRBV10-2 and TRBJ1-1, with 7 bases lining up with TRBD1. CDR3 length: 11 residues. The germline V gene has CDR1 WSHSY and CDR2 SAAADI. J lost 8 bases, V lost 5 bases, and 2 bases had no gene match. CDR3 protein: CASSSQGEAFF. CDR3 coding DNA: TGCGCCAGCAGTTCACAGGGGGAAGCTTTCTTT.

The CDR3 nucleotides are TGTGCCAGCAGCCCCCCAACTAGCGGGGGAATATACGAGCAGTACTTC. Its translation: CASSPPTSGGIYEQYF. The chain uses TRBV11-2 and TRBJ2-7, with TRBD2 identical over 11 bases. Germline lookup yields CDR1 SGHAT and CDR2 FQNNGV. V dropped 5 bases and J dropped 4; count of bases not matched to a gene: 10. The length of the CDR3 is 16 residues.

This clone appeared a few times. V and J are TRBV6-5 and TRBJ1-4, with D tentatively TRBD1 (5 bases). Germline loops: CDR1 MNHEY, CDR2 SVGAGI. The CDR3 length is 14 residues. The V end lost 6 bases, the J end lost 8 bases, and 16 bases lay between the germline ends. CDR3 protein: CASSNTRVGEKLFF. The CDR3 DNA reads TGTGCCAGCAGCAACACCAGGGTTGGCGAAAAACTGTTTTTT.

The J gene is TRBJ2-1, the V gene TRBV10-3; 8 nucleotides line up with TRBD2. This CDR3 contains 14 residues. Germline CDR1 is ENHRY and CDR2 is SYGVKD. V was clipped by 5 bases and J by 5 bases; unmatched bases: 5. CDR3 sequence (DNA): TGTGCCATCAGTAAAGCGGGAGAGGACAATGAGCAGTTCTTC. This encodes CAISKAGEDNEQFF.

This clone has only a few counts. The V gene is TRBV19, the J gene TRBJ2-7; D gene uncertain. The CDR3 is 15 residues long. The ends were cut back, 3 bases at V and 2 bases at J, with 14 bases in the middle. CDR1 is LNHDA, CDR2 SQIVND, per germline (reference sequence). The CDR3 sequence is CASSIYLEGPYEQYF. Written as DNA, the CDR3 is TGTGCCAGTAGTATTTATCTAGAAGGTCCCTACGAGCAGTACTTC.

In its sample, this clone was seen a few times. The rearrangement links TRBV15 to TRBJ2-3; the match to TRBD1 covers 9 bases. V dropped 4 bases and J dropped 3; count of bases not matched to a gene: 2. Germline CDR1 LNHNV, CDR2 YYDKDF (reference sequence). This CDR3 has 14 residues. The CDR3 here is CATSKDRGTDTQYF. Written as DNA, the CDR3 is TGTGCCACCAGCAAGGACAGGGGAACAGATACGCAGTATTTT.

This clone was counted once. V usage is TRBV11-2 and J usage is TRBJ2-2; D might be TRBD2 (7 bases). Trimming stripped 7 bases from V and 3 bases from J, with 18 bases between. The CDR3 loop spans 16 amino acids. Per the germline V gene, CDR1 is SGHAT and CDR2 is FQNNGV. The CDR3 nucleotides are TGTGCCAGCACTCCCGAGGGGGGGCGCGACACCGGGGAGCTGTTTTTT. Translation gives CASTPEGGRDTGELFF.

This clone has just a few counts. The chain is built from TRBV5-4 and TRBJ1-4; D may be TRBD1 (5 bases). CDR3 size: 14 residues. Germline V gene lookup returns CDR1 SGHNT and CDR2 YYREEE (reference sequence). Trimming removed 1 base from V and 5 bases from J, with 9 bases in between. As DNA, the CDR3 is TGTGCCAGCAGCTTGAAGGGGTCGAATGAAAAACTGTTTTTT. Its translation is CASSLKGSNEKLFF.

The chain combines TRBV18 with TRBJ2-7; unclear D gene. From germline, CDR1 is KGHSH and CDR2 LQKENI. V lost 5 bases to trimming and J lost 5 bases, with 7 bases between them. The CDR3 consists of 11 residues. In DNA form, the CDR3 reads TGTGCCAGCTCAGACTGGGACGAGCAGTACTTC. This codes for CASSDWDEQYF. The whole variable domain, remainder taken from reference TRBV18 and TRBJ2-7, is NAGVMQNPRHLVRRRGQEARLRCSPMKGHSHVYWYRQLPEEGLKFMVYLQKENIIDESGMPKERFSAEFPKEGPSILRIQQVVRGDSAAYFCASSDWDEQYFGPGTRLTVT.

The chain employs TRBV25-1 and TRBJ2-1, with 7 bases matching TRBD2. The J segment lost 1 base and the V segment lost 5 bases, leaving 8 bases of the junction unmatched. CDR1 and CDR2 (germline): MGHDK, SYGVNS. The CDR3 is 16 amino acids. The CDR3 DNA reads as TGTGCCAGCAGTACATATAGCGGGTGGTCCTACAATGAGCAGTTCTTC. It codes for CASSTYSGWSYNEQFF.

V gene TRBV27 combines with J gene TRBJ1-2; TRBD1 agrees at 7 bases. This CDR3 is 13 amino acids long. Germline CDR1 MNHEY, CDR2 SMNVEV (reference sequence). Trimming removed 3 bases from V and 5 bases from J; junction bases left unmatched: 3. The CDR3 sequence: CASSFRGRYGYTF. The CDR3 coding sequence is TGTGCCAGCAGTTTTAGGGGGCGTTATGGCTACACCTTC.

The CDR3 sequence is CASSPYRGQETQYF. The CDR3 nucleotides read TGTGCCAGCAGCCCATACAGGGGACAAGAGACCCAGTACTTC. This sequence joins TRBV6-6 and TRBJ2-5; 7 bases agree with TRBD1. Germline loops: CDR1 MNHNY, CDR2 SVGAGI (reference sequence). This CDR3 contains 14 residues. V dropped 6 bases and J dropped 2; count of bases not matched to a gene: 6.

The rearrangement links TRBV1 to TRBJ2-5; TRBD2, the table's D call, lacks a check against the DNA. TRBV1 constitutes a pseudogene. CDR3 length equals 16 residues. The CDR3 sequence is CTSSQDVREHQETQYF. CDR3 DNA: TGCACCAGCAGCCAAGATGTGAGGGAACACCAAGAGACCCAGTACTTC.

This chain uses TRBV13 with TRBJ1-2, with 7 bases fitting TRBD1. In germline, CDR1 is PRHDT, CDR2 FYEKMQ (reference sequence). J lost 6 bases, V lost 1 base, and 11 bases had no gene match. CDR3 length: 16 amino acids. This chain's CDR3 is CASSLAIGTGEDGYTF. The CDR3 DNA reads TGTGCCAGCAGCTTAGCCATAGGAACAGGGGAAGATGGCTACACCTTC.

This clone was detected a few times. The genes are TRBV11-2 and TRBJ2-7; TRBD2 matches 7 bases. The CDR3 runs to 15 residues. From germline, CDR1 is SGHAT and CDR2 FQNNGV. V lost 1 base to trimming and J lost 1 base; unmatched junction nucleotides: 4. The CDR3 sequence: CASSLAGGFSYEQYF. CDR3 sequence (DNA): TGTGCCAGCAGCTTAGCGGGAGGATTTTCCTACGAGCAGTACTTC.

The table lists this clone with a few counts. The chain links TRBV9 to TRBJ2-7; D may be TRBD2 (5 bases). Germline CDR1 reads SGDLS; CDR2 reads YYNGEE. Trimming cost V 1 base and J 7 bases, with 12 bases left between them. The CDR3 length is 13 residues. The CDR3 DNA is TGTGCCAGCAGCGTATTACCGGGCGGGGAGCAGTACTTC. Translating it yields CASSVLPGGEQYF.